This TCR beta chain was identified in a study of neurological immune-mediated disorders. As for the cDNA, it was generated by 5'RACE with 10-nucleotide random UMIs. From the 5' RACE reads, TCRdb called clonotypes with MiXCR, one entry per CDR3 protein. Of some 70,000 distinct CDR3 sequences listed, 3.4% are singletons. This clonotype was observed at least ten times. Its antigen remains unknown. Findings of the study overall: HTLV-1-associated myelopathy showed the most TCR clonal expansion; multiple sclerosis the least, below healthy controls. Phylogenetic grouping assigned the repertoires of 18 of 34 multiple sclerosis patients to a single related-CDR3 cluster, which may represent a signature. No CDR3 amino acid sequences were shared by expanded clones across subjects, suggesting private repertoires in all groups.

Trimming took off 0 bases at V and 2 bases at J, with 11 bases between the two ends. The CDR3 spans 15 residues. CDR1 is LGHNA, CDR2 YNFKEQ, per germline. The V gene is TRBV4-2, the J gene TRBJ2-7; tentative D call: TRBD1 (7 bases). The specimen was PBMCs. The sequence was collected from a man aged 35-49 years with multiple sclerosis. CDR3 in DNA: TGTGCCAGCAGCCAAGAGGACAGGAGGGCCTACGAGCAGTACTTC. As protein: CASSQEDRRAYEQYF.